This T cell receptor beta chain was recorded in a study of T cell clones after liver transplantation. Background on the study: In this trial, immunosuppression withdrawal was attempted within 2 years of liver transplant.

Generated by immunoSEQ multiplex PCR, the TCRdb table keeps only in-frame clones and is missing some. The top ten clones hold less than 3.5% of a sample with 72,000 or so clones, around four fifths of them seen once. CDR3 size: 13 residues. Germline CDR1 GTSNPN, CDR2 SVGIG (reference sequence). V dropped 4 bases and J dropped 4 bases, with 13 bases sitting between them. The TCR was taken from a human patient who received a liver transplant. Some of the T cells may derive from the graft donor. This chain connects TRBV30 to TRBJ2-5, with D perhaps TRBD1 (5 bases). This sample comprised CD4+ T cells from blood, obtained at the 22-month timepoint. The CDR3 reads CAWMSGARETQYF. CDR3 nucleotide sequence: TGTGCCTGGATGTCTGGGGCTAGAGAGACCCAGTACTTC. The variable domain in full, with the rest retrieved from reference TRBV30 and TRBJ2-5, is SQTIHQWPATLVQPVGSPLSLECTVEGTSNPNLYWYRQAAGRGLQLLFYSVGIGQISSEVPQNLSASRPQDRQFILSSKKLLLSDSGFYLCAWMSGARETQYFGPGTRLLVL.